This TCR beta chain was identified in a study of regulatory T cells in long-lasting Graves disease. Germline V gene lookup returns CDR1 MNHEY and CDR2 SVGEGT. The V end lost 2 bases, the J end lost 2 bases, and 13 bases lay between the germline ends. The CDR3 totals 16 residues. This clonotype has only a few counts. Its antigen is not known. Construction of TCR beta libraries relied on iRepertoire HTBI primers and on Arm-PCR targeting CDR3 regions. TCRdb independently ran MiXCR on the multiplex PCR reads; one entry per CDR3 protein. The profile shows hundreds of thousands of distinct CDR3 sequences, roughly 15% of them singletons. Study results and limitations: Those with persistent Graves' had less TCR diversity than newly diagnosed patients. In persistent patients, shared public clonotypes (roughly 3,000) outnumbered those in new patients (approximately 880).

Time point reported: newly diagnosed GD, antithyroid drugs for less than 3 months. The authors made the TCR library using RNA they extracted from PBMCs. The data were also submitted as part of a second study, on T cells in Graves' hyperthyroidism and ophthalmopathy. Per that study: Subjects aged 18 to 65 presented with newly diagnosed hyperthyroidism of less than 2 months' duration. With the HTBI primer set, the TCR CDR3 went through a first round of RT-PCR.

The source of this sequence is a woman in her twenties or thirties with Graves disease. Material: peripheral blood mononuclear cells (PBMCs), obtained at new diagnosis, from a patient treated with antithyroid drugs. The chain couples TRBV6-2 or TRBV6-3 to TRBJ1-3; no reliable D call. This CDR3 is CASSYTATPAGNTIYF. The DNA of the CDR3 is TGTGCCAGCAGTTACACAGCCACACCGGCTGGAAACACCATATATTTT.